These 30 T cell receptor beta chains were sequenced from one sample in a study of molecular identifiers for immune sequencing clone quantification. TCRdb analysed the PCR reads with MiXCR anew, one entry per CDR3 protein. The data show approximately 500,000 distinct CDR3 sequences, 25% seen once. Sequenced: naive CD8+ T cells from blood, with Jurkat cell RNA spiked in. The subset denotes: FACS-sorted CD8+CD4-CCR7+CD45RA+ naive T cells. The receptor set was obtained from a human donor in good health. Some libraries in this study had Jurkat cell RNA spiked in.

This clonotype was recorded many times. This chain joins TRBV30 and TRBJ2-1; D may be TRBD2 (6 bases). Germline CDR1 is GTSNPN and CDR2 is SVGIG (reference sequence). This CDR3 is 14 amino acids long. With 2 bases removed from V and 4 bases from J, the gap between germline ends came to 12 bases. Here the CDR3 DNA reads TGTGCCTGGAGTTTGGTTGCGGGATACAATGAGCAGTTCTTC. This codes for CAWSLVAGYNEQFF.

This clonotype was counted only a few times. This chain uses TRBV12-3 or TRBV12-4 with TRBJ1-5; D uncertain. Trimming stripped 2 bases from V and 3 bases from J, with 5 bases between. The CDR3 has 13 residues. The CDR3 protein is CASSLILNQPQHF. CDR3 coding DNA: TGTGCCAGCAGTTTAATCCTCAATCAGCCCCAGCATTTT.

The chain is built from TRBV12-3 or TRBV12-4 and TRBJ1-5; D not resolved. This CDR3 spans 13 amino acids. Deletions cut 6 bases from V and 6 bases from J, with 12 bases between. In DNA form, the CDR3 reads TGTGCCAGCAGCCTTACATCGACTCAGCCCCAGCATTTT. As protein: CASSLTSTQPQHF.

This clonotype was counted between two and nine times. The chain couples TRBV4-1 to TRBJ2-7; D remains unclear. This CDR3 has 14 residues. Per germline, CDR1 MGHRA and CDR2 YSYEKL. With 1 base removed from V and 6 bases from J, the gap between germline ends came to 13 bases. In DNA, the CDR3 is TGCGCCAGCAGCCAAGGCGACGGGCAATTCGAGCAGTACTTC. Amino acids: CASSQGDGQFEQYF.

Only a few counts were recorded for this clonotype. The CDR3 DNA reads TGTGCCAGCAGCTCCCCGACAGGGGGCACCTACGAGCAGTACTTC. It translates to CASSSPTGGTYEQYF. The chain joins TRBV5-6 to TRBJ2-7; TRBD1 matches 10 bases. CDR3 length equals 15 residues. Germline values: CDR1 SGHDT, CDR2 YYEEEE. Unmatched junction bases numbered 5, after V lost 3 bases and J lost 2 bases. The full variable domain, in which reference TRBV5-6 and TRBJ2-7 provide the parts outside the CDR3, is DAGVTQSPTHLIKTRGQQVTLRCSPKSGHDTVSWYQQALGQGPQFIFQYYEEEERQRGNFPDRFSGHQFPNYSSELNVNALLLGDSALYLCASSSPTGGTYEQYFGPGTRLTVT.

This clonotype was picked up many times. V usage is TRBV2 and J usage is TRBJ2-4; 7 bases are shared with TRBD1. The CDR3 sequence is 16 residues long. J was trimmed by 5 bases and V by 4 bases; bases with no gene match: 11. Germline assignment: CDR1 SNHLY and CDR2 FYNNEI. The CDR3 DNA is TGTGCCAGCAGTGCAGCCCCGAGAGGGGGCGAAAACATTCAGTACTTC. Protein sequence: CASSAAPRGGENIQYF.

This clonotype was observed a single time. The rearrangement joins TRBV6-2 or TRBV6-3 to TRBJ2-7; possibly TRBD1 or TRBD2 for D (5 bases each). Germline loops: CDR1 MNHEY, CDR2 SVGEGT. V was trimmed by 5 bases and J by 5 bases, leaving 19 bases between them. This CDR3 comprises 15 residues. CDR3 sequence reads: CASSGPGRRSHEQYF. The DNA of the CDR3 is TGTGCCAGCAGTGGACCGGGACGTCGGTCCCACGAGCAGTACTTC.

There are many counts of this clonotype. V and J are TRBV30 and TRBJ2-1; perhaps TRBD2 as D (5 bases). In germline, CDR1 is GTSNPN, CDR2 SVGIG (reference sequence). V was clipped by 2 bases and J by 9 bases, with 14 bases between them. The length of the CDR3 is 13 residues. The CDR3 region is CAWSPGWRGEQFF. The CDR3 DNA is TGTGCCTGGAGTCCGGGGTGGCGCGGTGAGCAGTTCTTC.

This clonotype showed up many times. The V and J genes are TRBV12-3 or TRBV12-4 and TRBJ2-3; 10 nucleotides match TRBD1. V was clipped by 6 bases and J by 6 bases; unmatched bases: 9. The CDR3 runs 15 residues. CDR3 nucleotides: TGTGCCAGCAGCCCTCCGGACAGGGGGATGGATACGCAGTATTTT. Its translation is CASSPPDRGMDTQYF.

This clonotype turned up a few times. The chain carries TRBV27 and TRBJ1-6, with 9 bases identical to TRBD1. J was trimmed by 7 bases and V by 4 bases; bases with no gene match: 5. The CDR3 spans 15 residues. In germline, CDR1 is MNHEY, CDR2 SMNVEV (reference sequence). The CDR3 protein is CASSSATGGNSPLHF. In DNA, the CDR3 is TGTGCCAGCAGTTCGGCGACAGGGGGGAATTCACCCCTCCACTTT.

On this clonotype: A read error may be the cause here, since a much bigger clone is one base away. This chain connects TRBV9 to TRBJ2-2; 8 bases are shared with TRBD2. This CDR3 region has 17 residues. Germline lookup yields CDR1 SGDLS and CDR2 YYNGEE. V was pared by 4 bases and J by 7 bases, with 15 bases of the junction left unmatched. CDR3: CASSWRLAGSSIGELFF. CDR3 DNA: TGTGCCAGCAGCTGGCGGCTAGCGGGCTCCAGCATCGGGGAGCTGTTTTTT.

This clonotype was detected only a few times. The chain is built from TRBV7-6 and TRBJ2-3; 8 nucleotides agree with TRBD2. CDR1 is SGHVS and CDR2 is FNYEAQ in the germline V gene. This CDR3 is built from 19 residues. V was pared by 3 bases and J by 4 bases, with 18 bases of the junction left unmatched. The CDR3 reads CASSFFPGGDRHIPDTQYF. DNA of the CDR3: TGTGCCAGCAGCTTTTTTCCCGGGGGGGATCGACACATCCCAGATACGCAGTATTTT.

The chain has TRBV20-1 and TRBJ2-6; D may match TRBD1 or TRBD2 (5 bases each). Germline V CDR1 and CDR2: DFQATT, SNEGSKA (reference sequence). Trimming took 5 bases from V and 0 from J, leaving 11 bases between them. The CDR3 totals 15 residues. The CDR3 DNA reads TGCAGTGCTCGGGGCATCGACTCTGGGGCCAACGTCCTGACTTTC. It codes for CSARGIDSGANVLTF.

V gene TRBV9 combines with J gene TRBJ1-5; D is ambiguous. V lost 0 bases to trimming and J lost 7 bases, with 11 bases between them. This CDR3 contains 14 residues. CDR1 is SGDLS and CDR2 is YYNGEE in the germline V gene. The CDR3 region is CASSVDGNGQPQHF. For the CDR3, the DNA is TGTGCCAGCAGCGTAGACGGGAATGGGCAGCCCCAGCATTTT. Drawing the rest from reference TRBV9 and TRBJ1-5, the complete variable domain is DSGVTQTPKHLITATGQRVTLRCSPRSGDLSVYWYQQSLDQGLQFLIQYYNGEERAKGNILERFSAQQFPDLHSELNLSSLELGDSALYFCASSVDGNGQPQHFGDGTRLSIL.

CDR3 sequence reads: CASSLYGGLETQYF. In nucleotides, the CDR3 is TGTGCCAGCAGCTTATATGGGGGCCTGGAGACCCAGTACTTC. The chain recombines TRBV7-9 with TRBJ2-5, with D perhaps TRBD1 (6 bases). V lost 2 bases to trimming and J lost 5 bases, with 12 bases between them. Germline V CDR1 and CDR2: SEHNR, FQNEAQ (reference sequence). CDR3 length: 14 amino acids. Full variable domain (outside the CDR3, taken from reference TRBV7-9 and TRBJ2-5): DTGVSQNPRHKITKRGQNVTFRCDPISEHNRLYWYRQTLGQGPEFLTYFQNEAQLEKSRLLSDRFSAERPKGSFSTLEIQRTEQGDSAMYLCASSLYGGLETQYFGPGTRLLVL.

Many counts were recorded for this clonotype. The V and J genes are TRBV7-9 and TRBJ2-3; D may be TRBD2 (5 bases). CDR3 length equals 16 residues. Trimming stripped 0 bases from V and 0 bases from J, with 10 bases between. Germline-derived CDR1 and CDR2 are SEHNR and FQNEAQ (reference sequence). CDR3 sequence: CASSLAIGSSTDTQYF. CDR3 DNA: TGTGCCAGCAGCTTAGCGATTGGGAGCAGCACAGATACGCAGTATTTT.

In the case of this clonotype: As the CDR3 is not closed by the conserved phenylalanine or tryptophan, this likely results from a read error. The V call is TRBV4-1, the J call TRBJ1-1, with 7 nucleotides matching TRBD1. The CDR3 loop spans 14 amino acids. After removal of 0 bases from V and 7 bases from J, the junction contained 5 bases not matched to a gene. Germline V gene lookup returns CDR1 MGHRA and CDR2 YSYEKL. DNA for the CDR3: TGCGCCAGCAGCCAAGAGGACAGGAGCCATGAAGCTTTCTCT. This encodes CASSQEDRSHEAFS.

Ten or more counts support this clonotype. This chain uses TRBV29-1 with TRBJ2-5; D is ambiguous. V was shortened by 3 bases and J by 0 bases, with 5 bases between the two germline ends. This CDR3 comprises 12 residues. Germline CDR1 reads SQVTM; CDR2 reads ANQGSEA. CDR3 sequence (DNA): TGCAGCGTTGATTTCAACCAAGAGACCCAGTACTTC. This translates into CSVDFNQETQYF. Drawing the rest from reference TRBV29-1 and TRBJ2-5, the complete variable domain is SAVISQKPSRDICQRGTSLTIQCQVDSQVTMMFWYRQQPGQSLTLIATANQGSEATYESGFVIDKFPISRPNLTFSTLTVSNMSPEDSSIYLCSVDFNQETQYFGPGTRLLVL.

This clonotype was detected ten times or more. The chain couples TRBV11-2 to TRBJ2-7, with a possible D match to TRBD1 (5 bases). Deletions cut 3 bases from V and 7 bases from J, with 16 bases between. Germline V CDR1 and CDR2: SGHAT, FQNNGV. The CDR3 extends over 14 amino acids. The DNA for the CDR3 is TGTGCCAGCAGCTTGGGTGTTTTGGGGCTTGAGCAGTACTTC. This codes for CASSLGVLGLEQYF.

As regards this clonotype: A read error may explain this, as a much larger clone is one base away. The chain employs TRBV14 and TRBJ2-7; no clear D. V lost 3 bases and J lost 2, with 11 bases in between. This CDR3 has 14 amino acids. Germline CDR1 SGHDN, CDR2 FVKESK. The CDR3 DNA reads TGTGCCAGCAGCCAGGACGCTTGTGCCTACGAGCAGTACTTC. Protein sequence: CASSQDACAYEQYF.

This clonotype was recorded at least ten times. The chain employs TRBV29-1 and TRBJ2-3, with 8 bases matching TRBD1. The CDR3 spans 14 residues. Germline V gene sequence: CDR1 SQVTM, CDR2 ANQGSEA. V was pared by 8 bases and J by 3 bases, with 10 bases of the junction left unmatched. The CDR3 is CSLRGTGGTDTQYF. As DNA, the CDR3 is TGCAGCTTGCGCGGGACAGGAGGTACAGATACGCAGTATTTT.

This clonotype showed up just a few times. The chain couples TRBV4-1 to TRBJ2-7; 10 bases fit TRBD1. The CDR3 runs 16 residues. Germline V gene data show CDR1 as MGHRA and CDR2 as YSYEKL. V dropped 4 bases and J dropped 2; count of bases not matched to a gene: 8. CDR3 sequence: CASSPRLGTGAYEQYF. The CDR3 DNA is TGCGCCAGCAGCCCACGGCTGGGGACAGGGGCCTACGAGCAGTACTTC.

Only a few counts were recorded for this clonotype. The chain links TRBV12-3 or TRBV12-4 to TRBJ2-1; the D is unclear. Deletions cut 0 bases from V and 9 bases from J, with 15 bases between. This CDR3 has 15 residues. The CDR3 loop is CASSLAIDSTGEQFF. In DNA, the CDR3 is TGTGCCAGCAGTTTAGCGATAGACTCTACCGGTGAGCAGTTCTTC.

This clonotype was seen only a few times. The chain carries TRBV20-1 and TRBJ1-5; D remains unclear. CDR1 and CDR2 (germline): DFQATT, SNEGSKA (reference sequence). V was cut by 0 bases and J by 0 bases, with 6 bases left in between. The CDR3 runs to 14 residues. This CDR3 is CSAREGYSNQPQHF. The CDR3, as DNA: TGCAGTGCTAGAGAAGGATATAGCAATCAGCCCCAGCATTTT.

The V gene is TRBV9, the J gene TRBJ2-2; 8 positions agree with TRBD1. The CDR3 is made up of 15 amino acids. With V trimmed by 5 bases and J by 7 bases, 10 bases remained unmatched. The germline V gene encodes CDR1 SGDLS and CDR2 YYNGEE. The CDR3 DNA sequence: TGTGCCAGCAGTGGGACAGGCGGGCGTGTCGGGGAGCTGTTTTTT. Its translation is CASSGTGGRVGELFF.

The chain is built from TRBV7-9 and TRBJ2-5, with 12 nucleotides matching TRBD2. The CDR3 length is 17 residues. The junction had 8 bases not matched to a gene; V was cut back by 5 bases and J by 1 base. Germline V gene data show CDR1 as SEHNR and CDR2 as FQNEAQ (reference sequence). CDR3 DNA: TGTGCCAGCAGCGTACGACTAGCGGGAGAACCCCAAGAGACCCAGTACTTC. It encodes CASSVRLAGEPQETQYF.

The table lists this clonotype with many counts. The V call is TRBV13, the J call TRBJ1-1; TRBD1 might be the D (5 bases). Germline-derived CDR1 and CDR2 are PRHDT and FYEKMQ (reference sequence). V gave up 4 bases and J gave up 0 bases, with 9 bases separating them. The CDR3 sequence is 14 residues long. CDR3 sequence reads: CASSSRQMNTEAFF. The CDR3 coding sequence is TGTGCCAGCAGCTCTCGACAGATGAACACTGAAGCTTTCTTT.

This clonotype was observed at least ten times. The rearrangement links TRBV29-1 to TRBJ2-3; tentatively, D is TRBD2 (6 bases). CDR1 is SQVTM and CDR2 is ANQGSEA in the germline V gene. V was trimmed by 7 bases and J by 0 bases, leaving 20 bases between them. This CDR3 has 16 residues. This CDR3 reads CSAFFLLASSTDTQYF. CDR3 bases: TGCAGCGCGTTTTTCCTCCTAGCGTCTAGCACAGATACGCAGTATTTT.

This chain joins TRBV21-1 and TRBJ2-2. TRBV21-1 is labeled a pseudogene. This CDR3 spans 13 amino acids. CDR3 coding DNA: TGTGCCAGCAGCGTGGGTCACACCGGGGAGCTGTTTTTT. Translation: CASSVGHTGELFF.

Details on this clonotype: One junction end disagrees with the germline gene, perhaps due to a read error. This sequence joins TRBV29-1 and TRBJ2-5; unclear D gene. The CDR3 has 15 amino acids. CDR1 is SQVTM and CDR2 is ANQGSEA in the germline V gene. CDR3 sequence (DNA): TGCAGCGTGACCCCCCCCCGGCAGACCCAAGAGCCCCAGTACTTC. It is translated as CSVTPPRQTQEPQYF.